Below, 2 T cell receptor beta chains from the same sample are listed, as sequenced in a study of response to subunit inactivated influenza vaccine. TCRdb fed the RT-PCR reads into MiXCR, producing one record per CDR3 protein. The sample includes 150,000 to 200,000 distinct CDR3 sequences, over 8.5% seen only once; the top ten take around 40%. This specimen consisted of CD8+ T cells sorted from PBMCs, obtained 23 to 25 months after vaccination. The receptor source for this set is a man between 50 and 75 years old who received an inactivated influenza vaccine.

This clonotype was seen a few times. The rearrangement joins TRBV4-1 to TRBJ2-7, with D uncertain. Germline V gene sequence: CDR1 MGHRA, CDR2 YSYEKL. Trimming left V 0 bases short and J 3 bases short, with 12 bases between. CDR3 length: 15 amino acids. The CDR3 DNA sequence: TGCGCCAGCAGCCAAGATCAGGACGGCTACTACGAGCAGTACTTC. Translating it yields CASSQDQDGYYEQYF.

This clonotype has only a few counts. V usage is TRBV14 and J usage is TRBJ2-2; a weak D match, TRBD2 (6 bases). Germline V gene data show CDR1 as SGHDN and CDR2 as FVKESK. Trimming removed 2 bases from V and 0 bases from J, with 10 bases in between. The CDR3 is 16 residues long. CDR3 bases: TGTGCCAGCAGCCAATTTGTAGCGGCGAACACCGGGGAGCTGTTTTTT. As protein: CASSQFVAANTGELFF.